The 11 T cell receptor beta chains listed next were all sequenced from one sample in a study of control samples from healthy donors and cancer patients. Using immunoSEQ multiplex PCR, the repertoire was profiled, and TCRdb retains in-frame clones only, with some absent. The sample contains about 110,000 clones, approximately 84% of which appear only once. The sequencing input was blood. Source of these receptors: a man in his late teens or twenties in good health.

The chain is built from TRBV4-2 and TRBJ2-6; 8 positions match TRBD1. The length of the CDR3 is 15 residues. With V trimmed by 0 bases and J by 11 bases, 6 bases remained unmatched. Germline V gene lookup returns CDR1 LGHNA and CDR2 YNFKEQ. This CDR3 reads CASSQEGTGYDVLTF. The CDR3 coding sequence is TGTGCCAGCAGCCAAGAGGGGACAGGTTACGACGTCCTGACTTTC.

The chain is built from TRBV3-1 (or the pseudogene TRBV3-2) and TRBJ1-1; 9 bases fit TRBD1. V dropped 4 bases and J dropped 1; count of bases not matched to a gene: 7. CDR1 is LGHDT and CDR2 is YNNKEL in the germline V gene (reference sequence). The CDR3 is 16 amino acids. CDR3 amino acids: CASSLKTGGGNTEAFF. The CDR3 DNA follows: TGTGCCAGCAGCCTAAAAACAGGGGGCGGGAACACTGAAGCTTTCTTT.

The CDR3 loop reads CASSSDLDRAISKNIQYF. CDR3 sequence (DNA): TGTGCCAGCAGCTCGGATTTAGACAGGGCAATTTCCAAAAACATTCAGTACTTC. This rearrangement joins TRBV5-4 to TRBJ2-4; 7 bases are a match to TRBD1. This CDR3 contains 18 residues. Germline lookup yields CDR1 SGHNT and CDR2 YYREEE (reference sequence). The V gene end was trimmed by 3 bases and the J gene end by 2 bases; junction bases not matched to a gene: 14.

This clone was seen a handful of times. The genes are TRBV6-5 and TRBJ1-6; D remains ambiguous. Germline V gives CDR1 MNHEY, CDR2 SVGAGI. The CDR3 has 15 residues. Trimming shortened V by 6 bases and J by 7 bases, and 16 bases separated the two germline ends. For the CDR3, the DNA is TGTGCCAGCAGGCCTGGACCCCTGAACAATTCACCCCTCCACTTT. It is translated as CASRPGPLNNSPLHF.

J is TRBJ2-5 and V is TRBV12-3 or TRBV12-4; D unresolved. There are 11 residues in the CDR3. Trimming took off 4 bases at V and 4 bases at J, with 4 bases between the two ends. The CDR3: CASSYGETQYF. In nucleotides, the CDR3 is TGTGCCAGCAGTTATGGAGAGACCCAGTACTTC.

This clone was picked up one time. The V and J genes are TRBV11-1 and TRBJ2-7; the D is unclear. Between the trimmed V and J ends, which lost 5 bases and 4 bases, there was a span of 15 bases. The CDR3 sequence is 14 residues long. The V gene's germline CDR1 is SGHAT and CDR2 FQDESV (reference sequence). CDR3 sequence reads: CASSPRATDYEQYF. CDR3 coding DNA: TGTGCCAGCAGCCCCCGGGCAACCGATTACGAGCAGTACTTC.

The chain recombines TRBV6-5 with TRBJ1-2; TRBD1 aligns across 7 bases. CDR1 and CDR2 from the germline V gene are MNHEY and SVGAGI. This CDR3 is built from 16 residues. V shed 1 base and J 0 bases; nucleotides not matched to a gene: 5. CDR3 sequence: CASSYYTGATNYGYTF. CDR3 nucleotide sequence: TGTGCCAGCAGTTACTATACAGGGGCGACTAACTATGGCTACACCTTC.

CDR3 amino acids: CASRGRYTEAFF. DNA of the CDR3: TGTGCCAGCAGGGGACGGTACACTGAAGCTTTCTTT. This chain links TRBV28 with TRBJ1-1; D is perhaps TRBD1 (5 bases). Germline V lookup: CDR1 MDHEN, CDR2 SYDVKM. The CDR3 has 12 residues. Trimming took off 6 bases at V and 3 bases at J, with 8 bases between the two ends.

V usage is TRBV28 and J usage is TRBJ2-1; the D gene is possibly TRBD2 (5 bases). Trimming pared 3 bases from V and 9 bases from J, leaving 15 bases between. The CDR3 is 14 amino acids. In germline, CDR1 is MDHEN, CDR2 SYDVKM. CDR3 sequence: CASSFSRSAAEQFF. CDR3 in DNA: TGTGCCAGCAGTTTCTCTCGTAGCGCGGCTGAGCAGTTCTTC.

V gene TRBV20-1 combines with J gene TRBJ2-7, with D perhaps TRBD2 (7 bases). V lost 3 bases to trimming and J lost 0 bases, with 12 bases between them. This CDR3 comprises 14 residues. Per the germline V gene, CDR1 is DFQATT and CDR2 is SNEGSKA (reference sequence). CDR3: CSASTGGPSYEQYF. The CDR3 DNA is TGCAGTGCTAGTACCGGGGGGCCCTCCTACGAGCAGTACTTC.

The chain links TRBV5-4 to TRBJ2-1, with 8 nucleotides matching TRBD1. V dropped 0 bases and J dropped 7; count of bases not matched to a gene: 9. This CDR3 spans 16 amino acids. Germline CDR1 SGHNT, CDR2 YYREEE (reference sequence). In DNA, the CDR3 is TGTGCCAGCAGCTTGGCCTGGACAGGGTTAAGGAATGAGCAGTTCTTC. Translated: CASSLAWTGLRNEQFF.